This entry lists 8 T cell receptor beta chains sequenced from one sample in a study of T cells in Graves' hyperthyroidism and ophthalmopathy. RNA transcripts gave rise to amplified TCR beta CDR3 regions. With the HTBI primer set, the TCR CDR3 went through a first round of RT-PCR. TCRdb independently ran MiXCR on the multiplex PCR reads; one entry per CDR3 protein. In the table there are approximately 600,000 distinct CDR3 sequences, around 21% of which are singletons. The sequencing input was blood. These receptors originate from a man aged 25 to 40 with Graves' ophthalmopathy.

J is TRBJ1-3 and V is TRBV7-9, with 7 bases lining up with TRBD1. Germline CDR1 and CDR2: SEHNR and FQNEAQ (reference sequence). V lost 4 bases, J lost 0 bases, and 3 bases stayed unmatched. The CDR3 sequence is 15 residues long. The CDR3 coding sequence is TGTGCCAGCAGCTCTGGGACAGCCTCTGGAAACACCATATATTTT. Translation: CASSSGTASGNTIYF.

The J gene is TRBJ2-7, the V gene TRBV5-1, with 9 nucleotides matching TRBD2. In germline, CDR1 is SGHRS, CDR2 YFSETQ. J was trimmed by 2 bases and V by 0 bases; bases with no gene match: 9. This CDR3 comprises 17 residues. CDR3 amino acids: CASSLGLAASSTYEQYF. The CDR3 nucleotides read TGCGCCAGCAGCTTGGGACTAGCGGCATCGAGCACCTACGAGCAGTACTTC.

The gene calls are TRBV6-2 or TRBV6-3 and TRBJ2-1; TRBD2 aligns across 10 bases. J was trimmed by 10 bases and V by 6 bases; bases with no gene match: 12. Germline V gene data show CDR1 as MNHEY and CDR2 as SVGEGT. CDR3 length: 15 residues. Here the CDR3 reads CASSPVVAGGEEQFF. The CDR3 nucleotides read TGTGCCAGCAGCCCGGTGGTAGCGGGAGGAGAAGAGCAGTTCTTC.

This clonotype turned up a few times. This chain joins TRBV6-1 and TRBJ1-4, with 8 bases matching TRBD1. The CDR3 has 16 amino acids. Germline V CDR1 and CDR2: MNHNS, SASEGT. Trimming at V came to 6 bases and at J to 2 bases, leaving 8 bases not matched to a gene. This chain's CDR3 is CASRSGGVVTNEKLFF. The CDR3 coding sequence is TGTGCCAGCAGATCAGGGGGCGTTGTGACTAATGAAAAACTGTTTTTT.

A few counts support this clonotype. This rearrangement joins TRBV7-3 to TRBJ1-1; tentatively, D is TRBD1 (5 bases). This CDR3 has 14 residues. The germline V and J ends were trimmed by 2 bases and 3 bases, with 10 bases remaining between them. Germline values: CDR1 SGHTA, CDR2 FQGTGA. CDR3 sequence reads: CASSLFAGDTEAFF. Here the CDR3 DNA reads TGTGCCAGCAGCTTATTCGCGGGGGACACTGAAGCTTTCTTT.

This clonotype has at least ten counts. V usage is TRBV6-2 or TRBV6-3 and J usage is TRBJ2-1; 10 nucleotides agree with TRBD2. CDR3 length equals 18 residues. Germline-derived CDR1 and CDR2 are MNHEY and SVGEGT. With 0 bases clipped from V and 6 bases from J, the junction kept 11 bases outside the gene matches. The CDR3 bases are TGTGCCAGCAGTTACTCGATTAGCGGGAGGTTTAAGAGCAATGAGCAGTTCTTC. Its protein is CASSYSISGRFKSNEQFF.

The chain uses TRBV6-1 and TRBJ2-7, with D uncertain. This CDR3 has 13 amino acids. Germline-derived CDR1 and CDR2 are MNHNS and SASEGT. The germline V and J ends were trimmed by 9 bases and 0 bases, with 12 bases remaining between them. CDR3 sequence reads: CARYSRSSYEQYF. In nucleotides, the CDR3 is TGTGCCAGGTACAGCCGAAGCTCCTACGAGCAGTACTTC.

In this sample, this clonotype turned up many times. This chain links TRBV12-3 or TRBV12-4 with TRBJ2-7; D tentatively reads TRBD1 or TRBD2 (6 bases each). The CDR3 extends over 14 amino acids. The germline V and J ends were trimmed by 4 bases and 5 bases, with 15 bases remaining between them. CDR3 amino acids: CASSSTGAGNEQYF. In nucleotides, the CDR3 is TGTGCCAGCAGTTCCACGGGGGCGGGCAACGAGCAGTACTTC.